In its sample, the clone carrying this T cell receptor (beta chain) was seen once. Its antigen is not known. The source of the sample is a study of T cells after yellow fever vaccination. About the study: Fractions low in cell number were prepared with SMART-Seq v4 Ultra Low Input. Study-wide results and caveats: Overall, a small share of clonotypes was seen in both CD4 and CD8 compartments. Abundant contaminating clonotypes from the bulk population could appear in FACS-sorted repertoires.

UMIs and a universal primer site were added when TCR cDNA was made by 5'RACE template switching. TCRdb independently ran MiXCR on the 5' RACE reads; one entry per CDR3 protein. The data hold 340,000 or so distinct CDR3 sequences, with 12% observed a single time. V shed 3 bases, J shed 5 bases, and the junction held 6 bases outside the gene matches. CDR3 length: 14 residues. The rearrangement links TRBV12-3 or TRBV12-4 to TRBJ1-2, with TRBD1 matching 7 bases. Sequenced here: CD4+ T cells sorted from PBMCs, sampled 15 days after the yellow fever booster vaccination. The TCR originated in a man between 18 and 35 years old who received the YFV17D yellow fever vaccine. CDR3 sequence reads: CASSFRQGGYGYTF. For the CDR3, the DNA is TGTGCCAGCAGTTTTCGACAGGGCGGGTATGGCTACACCTTC.